Listed below are T cell receptor beta chains from one sample, sequenced in a study of blood T cell repertoires in COVID-19. Libraries were prepared by immunoSEQ multiplex PCR; TCRdb keeps only in-frame clonotypes and omits some of them. Counted here are about 390,000 clones, 87% occurring once; the ten biggest clones make up about 2.1%. The sequenced sample was peripheral blood. These receptors all stem from a woman in her sixties or seventies with COVID-19, enrolled during active disease. Both conserved end residues are part of each CDR3.

v_call,j_call,cdr3_aa
TRBV7-9,TRBJ2-3,CASSLGIGATDTQYF
TRBV19,TRBJ1-5,CASSMSGQARRAQHF
TRBV6-6,TRBJ1-1,CASSYGGAVNTEAFF
TRBV6-5,TRBJ2-5,CASGADPFQETQYF
TRBV19,TRBJ1-4,CASSIGGTLNEKLFF
TRBV12-3/TRBV12-4,TRBJ1-2,CASSGQANYGYTF
TRBV5-1,TRBJ2-5,CASSRRAGREETQYF
TRBV5-1,TRBJ1-1,CASSLSGINTEAFF
TRBV28,TRBJ1-5,CASSRSVGNQPQHF
TRBV28,TRBJ1-5,CASSFVIGAPGEPQHF
TRBV5-4,TRBJ1-1,CASSSRDRNTEAFF
TRBV21-1,TRBJ2-7,CASSKSEAWGAYEQYF
TRBV7-8,TRBJ1-2,CASSLVGYGYTF
TRBV6-5,TRBJ2-1,CASSYRRTGSYNEQFF
TRBV19,TRBJ1-3,CASSVDRGSGNTIYF
TRBV6-1,TRBJ2-7,CASSEAPAGGDEQYF
TRBV28,TRBJ1-4,CASSFLRENLANEKLFF
TRBV18,TRBJ1-1,CASSPTGQVGGTEAFF
TRBV2,TRBJ1-1,CASRDRVDTEAFF
TRBV4-1,TRBJ2-2,CASSDRAGAGGELFF
TRBV19,TRBJ1-4,CASSRQGGSIATNEKLFF
TRBV5-1,TRBJ2-1,CASSLDIRGRYNEQFF
TRBV7-2,TRBJ1-1,CASSIGGVYTEAFF
TRBV2,TRBJ2-1,CASSLAGVKFF
TRBV7-9,TRBJ2-5,CASSYSGGPGETQYF
TRBV5-1,TRBJ1-1,CASSKQGAPTEAFF
TRBV5-1,TRBJ1-3,CASSLAFGISESSGNTIYF
TRBV3-1/TRBV3-2,TRBJ2-1,CASSQDLSGGAREQFF
TRBV30,TRBJ1-2,CAWSVSGRVNYGYTF
TRBV6-5,TRBJ1-6,CASNGQGYSPLHF
TRBV7-2,TRBJ2-5,CASSLELAGDTTPYF